This record looks at one T cell receptor beta chain sequence and its context. What it binds is unknown. TCRdb re-derived calls from the 5' RACE reads in MiXCR, one entry per CDR3 protein. The sample lists 520,000 or so distinct CDR3 sequences, roughly a fifth occurring once. This sample is part of a study of identical twins. Regarding the study as a whole: Whereas memory repertoires showed no such difference, abundant cord blood beta clonotypes carried fewer insertions.

Losses at the gene ends were 4 bases for V and 2 bases for J; bases not matched to a gene: 5. The CDR3 totals 14 residues. CDR1 is SGHRS and CDR2 is YFSETQ in the germline V gene. The same sample was also used in a study of T cells expressing NK-cell markers. That paper adds: These clonotypes additionally ranked first within the CD3+CD56-NKG2C+ fraction of four donors.

Material for sequencing was CD4+ T cells sorted from blood. The clonotype was recovered from a woman younger than 30 in good health. The chain couples TRBV5-1 to TRBJ2-5, with 7 bases aligning to TRBD1. The chain's CDR3 is CASSARTGQETQYF. The CDR3 DNA sequence: TGCGCCAGCAGCGCCCGGACAGGACAAGAGACCCAGTACTTC. Complete variable domain (other parts from reference TRBV5-1 and TRBJ2-5): KAGVTQTPRYLIKTRGQQVTLSCSPISGHRSVSWYQQTPGQGLQFLFEYFSETQRNKGNFPGRFSGRQFSNSRSEMNVSTLELGDSALYLCASSARTGQETQYFGPGTRLLVL.